Below are 2 T cell receptor beta chains sequenced from a single sample in a study of blood T cells in healthy people across ages. Then a second PCR, running roughly 6 to 12 cycles, was carried out with a sample-barcoded 5' primer and a J-beta primer mix. TCRdb reprocessed the 5' RACE reads via MiXCR and lists one record per CDR3 protein. The sample yields 780,000 or so distinct CDR3 sequences, roughly 50% seen once. The specimen sequenced was blood. These receptors all come from a man aged 35-49 years in good health.

The rearrangement uses TRBV12-3 or TRBV12-4 and TRBJ2-3, with 9 bases fitting TRBD2. This CDR3 has 14 amino acids. V was pared by 7 bases and J by 2 bases, with 4 bases of the junction left unmatched. This CDR3 reads CASNPSGTTDTQYF. The CDR3, as DNA: TGTGCCAGCAATCCTAGCGGGACCACAGATACGCAGTATTTT.

V is TRBV7-9 and J is TRBJ2-7, with 10 positions matching TRBD1. The V segment lost 5 bases and the J segment 7 bases; nucleotides outside the gene matches: 11. The germline CDR1 and CDR2 sequences are SEHNR and FQNEAQ (reference sequence). The CDR3 contains 15 residues. The CDR3 DNA is TGTGCCAGCAGCAATCCGGGACAGGGGATCCAGGAGCAGTACTTC. Translation gives CASSNPGQGIQEQYF.